The T cell receptor (beta chain) under discussion was sequenced for a study of T cell responses to AZD1222 COVID-19 vaccine. Study-level results: Spike-wide coverage was observed for vaccine-associated CD4 TCRs, with dominant responses at 160-218 and 743-854. In all cases, repertoires were sampled only after the peak T cell response. At baseline, just a handful of AZD1222 recipients tested seropositive.

CDR3 size: 20 residues. CDR1 LGHDT and CDR2 YNNKEL come from the germline V gene (reference sequence). V was pared by 4 bases and J by 0 bases, with 16 bases of the junction left unmatched. Comment on this clone: Its antigen is as yet unknown.

Assay: immunoSEQ multiplex PCR; the TCRdb copy retains only in-frame clones and omits some. Among 150,000 or so clones listed, around 90% were seen once. The specimen was peripheral blood, collected on day 0 of AZD1222 vaccination. V usage is TRBV3-1 (or the pseudogene TRBV3-2) and J usage is TRBJ1-4; 8 bases align to TRBD1. This TCR derives from an adult in good health. The CDR3 here is CASSPILQDRVPATNEKLFF. CDR3 sequence (DNA): TGTGCCAGCAGCCCGATTCTTCAGGACAGGGTTCCCGCAACTAATGAAAAACTGTTTTTT.